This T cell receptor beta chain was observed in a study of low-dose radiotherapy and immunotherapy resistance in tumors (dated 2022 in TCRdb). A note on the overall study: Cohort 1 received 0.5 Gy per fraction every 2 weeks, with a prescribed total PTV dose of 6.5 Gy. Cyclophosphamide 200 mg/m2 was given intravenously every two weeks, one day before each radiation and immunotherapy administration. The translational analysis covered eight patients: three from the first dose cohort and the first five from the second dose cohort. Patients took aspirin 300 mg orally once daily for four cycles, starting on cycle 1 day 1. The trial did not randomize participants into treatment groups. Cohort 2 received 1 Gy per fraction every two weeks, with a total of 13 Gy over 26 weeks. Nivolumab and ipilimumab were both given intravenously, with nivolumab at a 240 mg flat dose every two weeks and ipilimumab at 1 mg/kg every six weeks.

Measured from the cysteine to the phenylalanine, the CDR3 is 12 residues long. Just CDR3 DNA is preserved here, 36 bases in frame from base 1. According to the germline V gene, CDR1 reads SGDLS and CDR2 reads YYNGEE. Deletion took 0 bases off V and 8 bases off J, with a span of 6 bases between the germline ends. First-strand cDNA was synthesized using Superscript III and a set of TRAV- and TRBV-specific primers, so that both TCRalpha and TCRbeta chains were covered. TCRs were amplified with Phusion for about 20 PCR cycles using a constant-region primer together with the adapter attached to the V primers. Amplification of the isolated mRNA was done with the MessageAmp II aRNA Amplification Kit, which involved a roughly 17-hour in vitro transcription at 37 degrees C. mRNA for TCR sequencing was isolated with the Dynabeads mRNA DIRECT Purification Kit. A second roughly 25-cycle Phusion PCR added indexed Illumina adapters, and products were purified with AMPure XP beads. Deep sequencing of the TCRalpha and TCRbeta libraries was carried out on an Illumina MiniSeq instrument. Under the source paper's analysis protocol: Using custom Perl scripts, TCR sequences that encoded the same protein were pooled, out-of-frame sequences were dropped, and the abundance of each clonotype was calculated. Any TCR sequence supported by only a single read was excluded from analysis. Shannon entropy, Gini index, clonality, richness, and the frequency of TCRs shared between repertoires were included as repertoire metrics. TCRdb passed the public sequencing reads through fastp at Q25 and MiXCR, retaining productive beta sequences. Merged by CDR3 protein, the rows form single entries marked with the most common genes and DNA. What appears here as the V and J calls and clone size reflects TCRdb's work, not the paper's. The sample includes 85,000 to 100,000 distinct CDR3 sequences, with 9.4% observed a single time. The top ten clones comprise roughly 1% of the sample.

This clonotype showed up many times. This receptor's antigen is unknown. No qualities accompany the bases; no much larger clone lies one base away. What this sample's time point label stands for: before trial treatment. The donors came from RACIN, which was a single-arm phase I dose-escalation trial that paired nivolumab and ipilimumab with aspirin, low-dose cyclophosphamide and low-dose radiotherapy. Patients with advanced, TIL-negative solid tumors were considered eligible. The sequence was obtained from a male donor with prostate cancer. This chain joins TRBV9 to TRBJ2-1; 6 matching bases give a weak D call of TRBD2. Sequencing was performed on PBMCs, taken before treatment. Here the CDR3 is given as CASSVERDEQFF. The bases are TGTGCCAGCAGCGTAGAGCGGGATGAGCAGTTCTTC. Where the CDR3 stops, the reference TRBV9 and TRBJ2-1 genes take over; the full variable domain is DSGVTQTPKHLITATGQRVTLRCSPRSGDLSVYWYQQSLDQGLQFLIQYYNGEERAKGNILERFSAQQFPDLHSELNLSSLELGDSALYFCASSVERDEQFFGPGTRLTVL.